This T cell receptor (beta chain) was recovered during a study of blood T cell repertoires in COVID-19. Study-level background: Specimens from acute and convalescent COVID-19 originated in the United States, Italy and Spain.

Among Cohort 3 donors, those recovered had two negative PCRs, clearance, or symptom resolution. In the authors' workflow: Using reference gene primer amplification, nucleated cell counts were estimated. Only in-frame clones appear in the TCRdb table, and some are missing; sequencing was by immunoSEQ multiplex PCR. That table supplies the V and J calls and clone size; D and trimming were determined from the DNA. The sample holds more than 400,000 clones; roughly 87% are singletons and the top ten take about 0.7%. The source is a woman aged 18-29 years who had recovered from COVID-19. Material for sequencing was PBMCs or T cells enriched from blood (not recorded which).

The CDR3 nucleotides read TGTGCCAGCAGCTTGCAAAGGGAAAGGACAGAACTCCGAAGGGAGCAGTACTTC. As protein: CASSLQRERTELRREQYF. The rearrangement uses TRBV5-4 and TRBJ2-7, with a weak D call TRBD1 (6 bases). Germline V lookup: CDR1 SGHNT, CDR2 YYREEE (reference sequence). The CDR3 has 18 residues. Trimming took off 1 base at V and 7 bases at J, with 27 bases between the two ends.